These 16 T cell receptor beta chains came from one sample sequenced in a study of T cell repertoires and HLA-DP antigens. Profiled with immunoSEQ multiplex PCR; TCRdb holds only in-frame clones, not every one. The table includes roughly 73,000 clones, about 80% detected once. These receptors' antigens are unknown. The material sequenced was CD4+ T cells from PBMCs. These receptor sequences come from a man between 60 and 75 years old in good health and CMV-seronegative.

This chain joins TRBV6-1 and TRBJ2-5; D gene uncertain. The CDR3 runs 13 residues. Germline V gene lookup returns CDR1 MNHNS and CDR2 SASEGT. V shed 6 bases and J shed 7 bases, with 15 bases lying between them. The CDR3 is CASSEKVPRTQYF. The CDR3 nucleotides are TGTGCCAGCAGCGAAAAGGTTCCGCGGACCCAGTACTTC.

The J gene is TRBJ2-1, the V gene TRBV7-3; TRBD2 agrees at 8 bases. V lost 7 bases, J lost 7 bases, and 12 bases stayed unmatched. The germline V gene encodes CDR1 SGHTA and CDR2 FQGTGA. This CDR3 is built from 15 residues. CDR3 protein: CASIKDRTSQNEQFF. CDR3 DNA sequence: TGTGCCAGCATCAAAGATCGGACTAGCCAGAATGAGCAGTTCTTC.

The chain combines TRBV7-8 with TRBJ1-2; D not resolved. The CDR3 length is 14 residues. Germline V lookup: CDR1 SGHVS, CDR2 FQNEAQ. Trimming pared 1 base from V and 3 bases from J, leaving 9 bases between. The chain's CDR3 is CASSLDGGDYGYTF. Written as DNA, the CDR3 is TGTGCCAGCAGCTTAGATGGTGGTGACTATGGCTACACCTTC.

The chain joins TRBV6-4 to TRBJ1-5, with D possibly matching TRBD1 (6 bases). The CDR3 is made up of 14 amino acids. Germline values: CDR1 MRHNA, CDR2 SNTAGT. V gave up 8 bases and J gave up 4 bases, with 15 bases separating them. The CDR3 region is CASERQDLNQPQHF. The CDR3 DNA sequence: TGTGCCAGCGAACGACAGGACTTAAATCAGCCCCAGCATTTT.

This chain uses TRBV7-9 with TRBJ2-3, with D possibly being TRBD1 (5 bases). The CDR3 extends over 12 amino acids. V gave up 6 bases and J gave up 9 bases, with 13 bases separating them. CDR1 and CDR2 from the germline V gene are SEHNR and FQNEAQ (reference sequence). CDR3 sequence: CASRPDRRTQYF. As DNA, the CDR3 is TGTGCCAGCAGGCCCGACAGAAGGACGCAGTATTTT.

This clone was seen many times. The V gene is TRBV28, the J gene TRBJ1-6; 7 bases align to TRBD1. The germline CDR1 and CDR2 sequences are MDHEN and SYDVKM. V trimming: 6 bases; J trimming: 0 bases; junction bases outside the gene matches: 5. The CDR3 has 16 residues. Here the CDR3 DNA reads TGTGCCAGCAGGTACAGGGGTAGCTCCTATAATTCACCCCTCCACTTT. Its protein is CASRYRGSSYNSPLHF.

J is TRBJ1-3 and V is TRBV2; D is perhaps TRBD1 (5 bases). Deletions cut 4 bases from V and 0 bases from J, with 10 bases between. Germline V lookup: CDR1 SNHLY, CDR2 FYNNEI. This CDR3 has 15 amino acids. The CDR3: CASSGRGRSGNTIYF. CDR3 coding DNA: TGTGCCAGCAGTGGGAGGGGTCGCTCTGGAAACACCATATATTTT.

The V and J genes are TRBV6-4 and TRBJ2-2; 12 bases agree with TRBD2. The germline V gene has CDR1 MRHNA and CDR2 SNTAGT. The V segment lost 0 bases and the J segment 0 bases; nucleotides outside the gene matches: 2. The length of the CDR3 is 18 residues. The CDR3 region is CASSDSRLAGANTGELFF. Here the CDR3 DNA reads TGTGCCAGCAGTGACTCCAGACTAGCGGGGGCGAACACCGGGGAGCTGTTTTTT.

The chain couples TRBV25-1 to TRBJ2-5; perhaps D is TRBD1 or TRBD2 (5 bases each). The CDR3 spans 18 residues. The germline gives CDR1 MGHDK, CDR2 SYGVNS. The CDR3 nucleotides read TGTGTCGGGCCGGGACCTACAGCGCTGGCGCCCCTCCAAGAGACCCAGTACTTC. It codes for CVGPGPTALAPLQETQYF.

The J gene is TRBJ2-1, the V gene TRBV2; TRBD1 matches at 10 bases. The V segment lost 5 bases and the J segment 14 bases; nucleotides outside the gene matches: 9. The CDR3 loop spans 13 amino acids. Germline CDR1 and CDR2: SNHLY and FYNNEI. CDR3 sequence reads: CASSYLKGQGEFF. The CDR3 DNA sequence: TGTGCCAGCAGTTACCTGAAAGGACAGGGGGAGTTCTTC.

This chain connects TRBV6-5 to TRBJ1-1, with 10 bases that match TRBD1. Germline V CDR1 and CDR2: MNHEY, SVGAGI. The CDR3 runs to 16 residues. The J segment lost 2 bases and the V segment lost 2 bases, leaving 5 bases of the junction unmatched. CDR3 nucleotides: TGTGCCAGCAGTTACCGGCTGACAGGGGGCAACACTGAAGCTTTCTTT. The encoded protein is CASSYRLTGGNTEAFF.

The genes are TRBV6-1 and TRBJ2-5; tentative D call: TRBD2 (7 bases). From germline, CDR1 is MNHNS and CDR2 SASEGT. The V and J ends lost 2 bases and 5 bases respectively, with 15 bases between them. The CDR3 sequence is 15 residues long. CDR3 loop: CASSEQPGGGETQYF. CDR3 in DNA: TGTGCCAGCAGTGAACAGCCGGGGGGCGGCGAGACCCAGTACTTC.

In its sample, this clone was seen a few times. V usage is TRBV2 and J usage is TRBJ2-1; the D gene is possibly TRBD2 (6 bases). The CDR3 is 12 amino acids. Germline V gene sequence: CDR1 SNHLY, CDR2 FYNNEI. V gave up 1 base and J gave up 15 bases, with 13 bases separating them. CDR3 DNA sequence: TGTGCCAGCAGTGAAGGGGGGGACCGGTGGTTCTTC. As protein: CASSEGGDRWFF.

The V gene is TRBV18, the J gene TRBJ1-2; D uncertain. Germline V gene data show CDR1 as KGHSH and CDR2 as LQKENI. The germline V and J ends were trimmed by 0 bases and 9 bases, with 17 bases remaining between them. The length of the CDR3 is 15 residues. CDR3 sequence (DNA): TGTGCCAGCTCACCACCGGCAGGCTTCTATGGTAGCTACACCTTC. This translates into CASSPPAGFYGSYTF.

To note about this clone: This could be a read error, since a much larger clone is one nucleotide away. The chain employs TRBV7-9 and TRBJ2-6; no clear D. Per germline, CDR1 SEHNR and CDR2 FQNEAQ (reference sequence). Trimming cost V 5 bases and J 0 bases, with 8 bases left between them. The CDR3 runs 15 residues. This CDR3 is CASSRAVSGANVLTF. The CDR3, as DNA: TGTGCCAGCAGCCGGGCAGTCTCTGGGGCCAACGTCCTGACTTTC.

CDR3 in amino acids: CASSLGTVNTEAFF. DNA for the CDR3: TGTGCCAGCAGCTTAGGGACCGTGAACACTGAAGCTTTCTTT. V usage is TRBV7-9 and J usage is TRBJ1-1, with D uncertain. Trimming removed 1 base from V and 0 bases from J, with 6 bases in between. Germline CDR1 SEHNR, CDR2 FQNEAQ (reference sequence). The length of the CDR3 is 14 residues.